Shown below are 3 T cell receptor beta chains from a single sample sequenced in a study of control samples from healthy donors and cancer patients. Only in-frame clones appear in the TCRdb table, and some are missing; sequencing was by immunoSEQ multiplex PCR. Listed are roughly 190,000 clones; roughly 2% falls within the top ten. The sequenced sample was blood. The receptors stem from a woman aged 25-40 years in good health.

V and J are TRBV28 and TRBJ1-2; the D is unclear. Trimming cost V 4 bases and J 8 bases, with 11 bases left between them. The CDR3 is 12 amino acids. Germline V gene data show CDR1 as MDHEN and CDR2 as SYDVKM. Written as DNA, the CDR3 is TGTGCCAGCAGTTCAAGGACTAAAGGCTACACCTTC. Amino acid sequence: CASSSRTKGYTF.

The V and J genes are TRBV24-1 and TRBJ2-3, with 8 bases that match TRBD1. The V gene end was trimmed by 2 bases and the J gene end by 10 bases; junction bases not matched to a gene: 13. The CDR3 loop spans 16 amino acids. Germline lookup yields CDR1 KGHDR and CDR2 SFDVKD. CDR3 sequence (DNA): TGTGCCACCAGTGATTCTCGGACAGGGAGGAGCGGATCGCAGTATTTT. This codes for CATSDSRTGRSGSQYF.

J is TRBJ2-7 and V is TRBV4-3, with TRBD2 identical over 8 bases. V shed 4 bases and J 1 base; nucleotides not matched to a gene: 6. Germline-derived CDR1 and CDR2 are LGHNA and YSLEER. The CDR3 consists of 15 residues. The CDR3 region is CASSPYAGGSYEQYF. CDR3 nucleotide sequence: TGCGCCAGCAGCCCGTACGCGGGGGGTTCCTACGAGCAGTACTTC.